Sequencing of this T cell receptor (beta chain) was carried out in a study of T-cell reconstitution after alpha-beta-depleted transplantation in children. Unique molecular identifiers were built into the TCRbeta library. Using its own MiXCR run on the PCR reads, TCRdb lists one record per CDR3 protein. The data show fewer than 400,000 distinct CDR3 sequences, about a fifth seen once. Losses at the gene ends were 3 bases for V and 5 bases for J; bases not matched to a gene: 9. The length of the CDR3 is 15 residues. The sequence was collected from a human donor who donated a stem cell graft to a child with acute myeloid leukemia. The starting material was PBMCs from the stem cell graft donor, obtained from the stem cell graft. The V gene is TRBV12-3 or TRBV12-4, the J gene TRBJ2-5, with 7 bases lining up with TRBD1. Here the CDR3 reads CASSFGRTGGETQYF. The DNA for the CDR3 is TGTGCCAGCAGTTTTGGGCGGACAGGAGGCGAGACCCAGTACTTC.